This TCR beta chain was captured by sequencing in a study of post-analysis software for immune sequencing data. On the study more broadly: Relapsing-remitting, secondary progressive and progressive-relapsing forms made up the multiple sclerosis disease courses.

Broader study findings: Controls showed lower frequencies than patients for roughly five TRBV segments, and TRBV5-6, TRBV5-1 and TRBV20-1 were among these. Compared against controls, patients with multiple sclerosis displayed significantly lower normalized Chao1 diversity.

As concerns this clonotype: The antigen is not known.

The germline CDR1 and CDR2 sequences are LGHNA and YNFKEQ. V was trimmed by 4 bases and J by 2 bases, leaving 15 bases between them. The CDR3 loop spans 16 amino acids. cDNA libraries for TCR beta contained unique molecular identifiers. T cells numbering about 0.85 to 10 million gave rise to 500,000 or so cDNA molecules. MiXCR, run by TCRdb on the PCR reads, gives a single entry per CDR3 protein. The sample lists 450,000 to 700,000 distinct CDR3 sequences; roughly two fifths were seen once. The sequenced sample consisted of blood. The chain combines TRBV4-2 with TRBJ1-3; D gene uncertain. The TCR comes from a girl between 10 and 17 years old with multiple sclerosis. The CDR3 nucleotides are TGTGCCAGCAGCCCACTACCCGACCAAACTGGAAACACCATATATTTT. Residues: CASSPLPDQTGNTIYF.